This T cell receptor beta chain was sequenced for a study of blood T cell repertoires in COVID-19. Study as a whole: There were acute and convalescent COVID-19 samples, and they came from the United States, Italy and Spain. The analysed material was cDNA or gDNA that came from T cells, B-cell-depleted T cells, or PBMCs.

Clones were read by immunoSEQ multiplex PCR, and TCRdb kept only the in-frame ones, dropping some. The sample holds roughly 48,000 clones, 88% seen once. CDR3 length: 14 residues. V was cut by 5 bases and J by 7 bases, with 17 bases left in between. The germline V gene encodes CDR1 LNHDA and CDR2 SQIVND (reference sequence). Sequencing was carried out using peripheral blood. The chain links TRBV19 to TRBJ1-1; perhaps TRBD1 as D (5 bases). This TCR came from a human donor in a cohort sampled during active COVID-19. The CDR3 is CASSRAGPGDEAFF. The CDR3 nucleotides read TGTGCCAGTAGTCGAGCGGGGCCCGGGGATGAAGCTTTCTTT.